This entry lists 2 T cell receptor beta chains sequenced from one sample in a study of monozygotic twins with inflammatory bowel disease. TCRdb re-called the 5' RACE reads and catalogs CDR3 proteins one per entry, DNA excluded. This specimen shows 300,000 to 450,000 distinct CDR3 sequences; the ten leading clones hold around 2.6%. Source material: blood. These receptors originate from a human donor with ulcerative colitis or Crohn's disease, or a healthy co-twin of an affected twin (not recorded which).

The rearrangement uses TRBV7-7 and TRBJ2-5; the D gene TCRdb calls, TRBD1, cannot be checked with no DNA. The CDR3 is 14 residues long. Germline V lookup: CDR1 SSHAT, CDR2 FNYEAQ (reference sequence). CDR3 region: CASSLQGLEETQYF.

CDR3 protein: CASSSAGEGTLWGYTF. V usage is TRBV11-2 and J usage is TRBJ1-2. The germline V gene encodes CDR1 SGHAT and CDR2 FQNNGV. This CDR3 has 16 amino acids.